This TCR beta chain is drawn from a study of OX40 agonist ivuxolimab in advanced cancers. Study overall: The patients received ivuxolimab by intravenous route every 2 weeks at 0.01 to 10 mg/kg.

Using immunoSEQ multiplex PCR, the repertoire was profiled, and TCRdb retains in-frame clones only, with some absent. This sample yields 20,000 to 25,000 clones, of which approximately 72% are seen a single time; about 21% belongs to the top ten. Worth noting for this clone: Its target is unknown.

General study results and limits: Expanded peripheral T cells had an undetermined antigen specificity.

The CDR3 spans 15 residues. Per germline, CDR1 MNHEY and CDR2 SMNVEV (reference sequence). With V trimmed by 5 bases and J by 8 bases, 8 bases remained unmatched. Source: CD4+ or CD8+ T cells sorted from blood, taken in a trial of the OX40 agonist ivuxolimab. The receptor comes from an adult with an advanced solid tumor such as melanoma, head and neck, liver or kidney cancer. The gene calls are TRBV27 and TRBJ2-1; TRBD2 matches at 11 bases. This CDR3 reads CASSPLAGGQDEQFF. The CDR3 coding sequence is TGTGCCAGCAGTCCATTAGCGGGGGGGCAGGATGAGCAGTTCTTC.